This T cell receptor beta chain was sequenced during a study of shared T cell receptors in the human thymus. Assay: immunoSEQ multiplex PCR; the TCRdb copy retains only in-frame clones and omits some. The sample holds 600,000 to 900,000 clones, 80% to 90% seen once. V was clipped by 1 base and J by 12 bases, with 14 bases between them. CDR1 and CDR2 from the germline V gene are SGHRS and YFSETQ. The CDR3 extends over 13 amino acids. This sample was also put to use in a study of human thymus T cells. That source reports: Resections were taken during corrective heart surgery, and the thymus tissue came from these.

The sequencing input was thymocytes. J is TRBJ2-1 and V is TRBV5-1, with D maybe TRBD1 (6 bases). This TCR derives from a girl under three years old with a congenital heart defect. The chain's CDR3 is CASSLRVGGTQFF. The CDR3 DNA follows: TGCGCCAGCAGCTTGAGGGTAGGGGGAACGCAGTTCTTC.